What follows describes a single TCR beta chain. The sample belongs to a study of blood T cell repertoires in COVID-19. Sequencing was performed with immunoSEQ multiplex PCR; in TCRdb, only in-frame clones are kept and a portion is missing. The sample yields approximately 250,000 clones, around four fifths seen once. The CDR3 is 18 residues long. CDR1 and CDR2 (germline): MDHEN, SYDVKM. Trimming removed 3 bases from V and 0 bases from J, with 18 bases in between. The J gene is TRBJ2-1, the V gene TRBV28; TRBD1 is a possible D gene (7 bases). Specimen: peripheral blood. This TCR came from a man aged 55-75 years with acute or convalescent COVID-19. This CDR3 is CASSLVLAGGGSYNEQFF. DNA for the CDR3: TGTGCCAGCAGTTTGGTACTAGCAGGGGGTGGCTCCTACAATGAGCAGTTCTTC.